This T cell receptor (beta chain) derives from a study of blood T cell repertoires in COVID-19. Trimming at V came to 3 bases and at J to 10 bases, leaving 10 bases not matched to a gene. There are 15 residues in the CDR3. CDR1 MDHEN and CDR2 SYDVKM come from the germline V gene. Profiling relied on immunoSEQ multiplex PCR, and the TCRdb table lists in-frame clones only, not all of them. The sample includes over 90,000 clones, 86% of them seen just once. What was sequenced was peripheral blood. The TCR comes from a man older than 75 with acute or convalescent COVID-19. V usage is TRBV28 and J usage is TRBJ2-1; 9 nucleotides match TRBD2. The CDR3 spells CASSFGASGATEQFF. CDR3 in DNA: TGTGCCAGCAGTTTTGGGGCTAGCGGGGCCACAGAGCAGTTCTTC.